This TCR beta chain was observed in a study of shared clonotypes between healthy human individuals. Data came from immunoSEQ multiplex PCR; TCRdb stores just in-frame clones and leaves some out. This sample yields more than 1,200,000 clones, of which around 98.5% are seen a single time; around 0.38% belongs to the top ten. The CDR3 contains 15 residues. Germline values: CDR1 GTSNPN, CDR2 SVGIG (reference sequence). The V and J ends lost 0 bases and 6 bases, in that order; junction bases with no gene match: 8. The chain employs TRBV30 and TRBJ2-3; 8 nucleotides agree with TRBD2. This TCR came from a man aged 25-40 years in good health. The source material was naive CD4+ T cells sorted from blood. Subset reported: CD45RA+ positively selected. The CDR3 here is CAWSVRSGGRDTQYF. DNA of the CDR3: TGTGCCTGGAGTGTACGCTCGGGGGGGAGGGATACGCAGTATTTT. The variable domain in full, completed from reference TRBV30 and TRBJ2-3, reads SQTIHQWPATLVQPVGSPLSLECTVEGTSNPNLYWYRQAAGRGLQLLFYSVGIGQISSEVPQNLSASRPQDRQFILSSKKLLLSDSGFYLCAWSVRSGGRDTQYFGPGTRLTVL.